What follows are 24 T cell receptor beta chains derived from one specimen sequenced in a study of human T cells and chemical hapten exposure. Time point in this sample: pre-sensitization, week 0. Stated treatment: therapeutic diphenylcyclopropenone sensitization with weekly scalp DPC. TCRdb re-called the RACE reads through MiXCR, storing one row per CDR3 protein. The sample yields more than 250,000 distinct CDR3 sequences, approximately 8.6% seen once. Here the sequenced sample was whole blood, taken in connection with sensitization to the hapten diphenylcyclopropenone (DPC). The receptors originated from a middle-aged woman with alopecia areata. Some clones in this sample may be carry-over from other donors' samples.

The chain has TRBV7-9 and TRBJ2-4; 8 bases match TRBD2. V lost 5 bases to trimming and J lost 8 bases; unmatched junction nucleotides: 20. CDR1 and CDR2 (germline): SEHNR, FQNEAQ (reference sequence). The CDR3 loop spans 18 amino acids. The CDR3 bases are TGTGCCAGCAGCCCTCTAGCCGGGGAAACAGCGGGAGAGGACATTCAGTACTTC. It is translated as CASSPLAGETAGEDIQYF.

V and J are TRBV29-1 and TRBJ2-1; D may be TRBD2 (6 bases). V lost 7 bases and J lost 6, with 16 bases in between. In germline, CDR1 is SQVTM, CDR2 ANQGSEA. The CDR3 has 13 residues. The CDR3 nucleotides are TGCAGCGCCAATCTCGGGGGTGTCAATGAGCAGTTCTTC. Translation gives CSANLGGVNEQFF.

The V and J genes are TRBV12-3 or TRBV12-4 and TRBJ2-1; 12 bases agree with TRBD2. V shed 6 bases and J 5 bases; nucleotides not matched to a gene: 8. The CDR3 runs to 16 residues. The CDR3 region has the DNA TGTGCCAGCAGCCCACTAGCGGGAGGATTAAACAATGAGCAGTTCTTC. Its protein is CASSPLAGGLNNEQFF.

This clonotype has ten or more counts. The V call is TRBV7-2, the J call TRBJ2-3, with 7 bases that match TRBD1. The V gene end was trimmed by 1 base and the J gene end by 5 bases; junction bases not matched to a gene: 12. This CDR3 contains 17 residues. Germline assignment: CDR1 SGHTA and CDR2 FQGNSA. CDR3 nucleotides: TGTGCCAGCAGCTTAGTCGGCAGGGCAGGGGGTGGAGATACGCAGTATTTT. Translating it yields CASSLVGRAGGGDTQYF.

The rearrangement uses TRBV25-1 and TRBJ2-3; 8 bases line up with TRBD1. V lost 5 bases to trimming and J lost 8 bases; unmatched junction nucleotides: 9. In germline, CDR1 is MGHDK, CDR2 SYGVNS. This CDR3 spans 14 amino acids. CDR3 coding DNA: TGTGCCAGCAGTACCTCCGGGACAGGTGCTACGCAGTATTTT. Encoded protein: CASSTSGTGATQYF.

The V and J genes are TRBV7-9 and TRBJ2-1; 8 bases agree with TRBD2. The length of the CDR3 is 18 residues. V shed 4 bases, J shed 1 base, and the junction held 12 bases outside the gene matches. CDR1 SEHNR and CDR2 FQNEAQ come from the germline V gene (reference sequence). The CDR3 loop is CASSSPGTSGGSYNEQFF. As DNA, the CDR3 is TGTGCCAGCAGCTCCCCGGGAACTAGCGGAGGGTCCTACAATGAGCAGTTCTTC.

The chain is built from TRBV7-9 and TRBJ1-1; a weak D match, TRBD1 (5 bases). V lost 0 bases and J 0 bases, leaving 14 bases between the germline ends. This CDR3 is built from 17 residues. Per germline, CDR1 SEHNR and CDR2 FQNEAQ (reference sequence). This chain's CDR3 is CASSLAQGLGVNTEAFF. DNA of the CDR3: TGTGCCAGCAGCTTAGCCCAGGGTTTAGGGGTGAACACTGAAGCTTTCTTT.

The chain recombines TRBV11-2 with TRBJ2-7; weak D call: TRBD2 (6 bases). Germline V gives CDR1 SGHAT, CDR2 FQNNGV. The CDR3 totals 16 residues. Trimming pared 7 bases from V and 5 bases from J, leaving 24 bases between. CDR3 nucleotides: TGTGCCAGCACCCCCCCCATTTGGCGGGATGTCCACGAGCAGTACTTC. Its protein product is CASTPPIWRDVHEQYF.

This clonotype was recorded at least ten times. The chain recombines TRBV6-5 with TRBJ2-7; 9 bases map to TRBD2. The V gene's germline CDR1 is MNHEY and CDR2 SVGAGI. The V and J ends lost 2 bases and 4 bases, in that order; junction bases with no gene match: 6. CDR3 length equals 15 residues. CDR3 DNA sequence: TGTGCCAGCAGTTACGAAGGTAGCGGGAGTTACGAGCAGTACTTC. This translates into CASSYEGSGSYEQYF.

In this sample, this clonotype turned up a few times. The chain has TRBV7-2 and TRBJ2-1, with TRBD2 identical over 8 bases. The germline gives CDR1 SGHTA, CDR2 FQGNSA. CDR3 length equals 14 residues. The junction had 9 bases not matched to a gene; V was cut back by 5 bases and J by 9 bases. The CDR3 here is CASSTGLDRGEQFF. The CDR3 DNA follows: TGTGCCAGCAGCACGGGACTAGATCGCGGTGAGCAGTTCTTC.

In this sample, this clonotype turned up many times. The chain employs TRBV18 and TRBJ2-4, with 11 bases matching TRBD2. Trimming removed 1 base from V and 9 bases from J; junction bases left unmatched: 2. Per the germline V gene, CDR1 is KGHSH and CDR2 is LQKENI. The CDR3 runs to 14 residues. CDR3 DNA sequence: TGTGCCAGCTCACCACTAGCGGGAGGGGGCATTCAGTACTTC. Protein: CASSPLAGGGIQYF.

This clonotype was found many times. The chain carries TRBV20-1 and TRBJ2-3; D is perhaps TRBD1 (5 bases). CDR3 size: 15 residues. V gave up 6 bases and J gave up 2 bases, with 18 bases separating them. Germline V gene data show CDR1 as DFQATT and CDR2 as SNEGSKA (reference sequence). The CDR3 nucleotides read TGCAGTGCGGTGGTACGTCAAGGGGTCACAGATACGCAGTATTTT. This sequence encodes CSAVVRQGVTDTQYF.

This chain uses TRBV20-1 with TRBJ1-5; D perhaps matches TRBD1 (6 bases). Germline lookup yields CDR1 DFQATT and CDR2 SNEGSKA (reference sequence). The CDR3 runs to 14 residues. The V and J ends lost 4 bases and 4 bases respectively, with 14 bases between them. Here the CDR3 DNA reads TGCAGTGCTAAATCCGGGACAACTAATCAGCCCCAGCATTTT. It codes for CSAKSGTTNQPQHF.

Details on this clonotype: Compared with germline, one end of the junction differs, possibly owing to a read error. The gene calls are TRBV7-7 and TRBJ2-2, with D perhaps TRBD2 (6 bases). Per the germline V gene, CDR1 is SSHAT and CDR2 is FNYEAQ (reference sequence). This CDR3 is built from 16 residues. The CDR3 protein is CASSLNAQAGTGELFF. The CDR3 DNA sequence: TGTGCTAGCAGCTTGAACGCGCAGGCGGGAACCGGGGAGCTGTTTTTT.

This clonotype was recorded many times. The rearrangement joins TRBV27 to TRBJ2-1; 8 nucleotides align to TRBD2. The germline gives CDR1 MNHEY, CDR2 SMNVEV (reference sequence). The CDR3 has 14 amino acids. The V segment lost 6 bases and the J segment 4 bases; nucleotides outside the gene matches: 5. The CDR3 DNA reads TGTGCCAGCAGGCGGACTAGCCGATACAATGAGCAGTTCTTC. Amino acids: CASRRTSRYNEQFF.

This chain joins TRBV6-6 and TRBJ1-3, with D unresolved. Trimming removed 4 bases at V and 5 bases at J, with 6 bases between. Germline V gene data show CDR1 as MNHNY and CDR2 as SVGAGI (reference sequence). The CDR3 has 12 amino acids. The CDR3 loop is CASSSTRNTIYF. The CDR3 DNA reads TGTGCCAGCAGTTCCACGCGAAACACCATATATTTT.

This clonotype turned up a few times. In nucleotides, the CDR3 is TGCAGTGCTAGAGGCGGACAGGGCGTAGACACCATATATTTT. Its protein product is CSARGGQGVDTIYF. The rearrangement links TRBV20-1 to TRBJ1-3, with 8 nucleotides matching TRBD1. Trimming at V came to 1 base and at J to 8 bases, leaving 7 bases not matched to a gene. This CDR3 region has 14 residues. CDR1 is DFQATT and CDR2 is SNEGSKA in the germline V gene (reference sequence).

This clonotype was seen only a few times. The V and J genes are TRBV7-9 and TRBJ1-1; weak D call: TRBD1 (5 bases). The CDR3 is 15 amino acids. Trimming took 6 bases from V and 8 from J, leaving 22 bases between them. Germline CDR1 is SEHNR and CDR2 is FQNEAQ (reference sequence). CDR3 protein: CASSQQGAQLREAFF. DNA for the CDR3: TGTGCCAGCAGTCAACAAGGGGCCCAGCTCCGGGAAGCTTTCTTT. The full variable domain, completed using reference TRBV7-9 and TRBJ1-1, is DTGVSQNPRHKITKRGQNVTFRCDPISEHNRLYWYRQTLGQGPEFLTYFQNEAQLEKSRLLSDRFSAERPKGSFSTLEIQRTEQGDSAMYLCASSQQGAQLREAFFGQGTRLTVV.

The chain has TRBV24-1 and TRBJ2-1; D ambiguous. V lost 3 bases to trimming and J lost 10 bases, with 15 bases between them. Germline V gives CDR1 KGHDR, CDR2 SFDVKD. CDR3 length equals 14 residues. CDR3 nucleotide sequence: TGTGCCACCAGTGATGCGGCTCTGGCTAACGAGCAGTTCTTC. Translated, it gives CATSDAALANEQFF.

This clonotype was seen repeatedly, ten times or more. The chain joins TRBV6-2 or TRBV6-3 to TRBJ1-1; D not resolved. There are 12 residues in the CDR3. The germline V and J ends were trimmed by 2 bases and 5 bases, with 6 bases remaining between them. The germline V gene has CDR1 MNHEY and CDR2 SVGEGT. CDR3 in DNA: TGTGCCAGCAGTTACGGGGATACTGAAGCTTTCTTT. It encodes CASSYGDTEAFF.

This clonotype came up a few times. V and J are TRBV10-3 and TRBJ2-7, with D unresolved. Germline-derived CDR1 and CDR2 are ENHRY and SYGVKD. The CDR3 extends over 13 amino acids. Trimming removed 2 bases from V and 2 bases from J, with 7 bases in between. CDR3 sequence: CAISEVTTYEQYF. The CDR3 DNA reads TGTGCCATCAGTGAGGTTACTACCTACGAGCAGTACTTC.

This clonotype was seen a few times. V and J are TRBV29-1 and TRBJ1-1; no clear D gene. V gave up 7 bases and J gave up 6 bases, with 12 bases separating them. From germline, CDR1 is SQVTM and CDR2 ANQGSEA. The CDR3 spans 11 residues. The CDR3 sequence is CSAAHLAEAFF. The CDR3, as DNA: TGCAGCGCGGCCCATTTGGCTGAAGCTTTCTTT.

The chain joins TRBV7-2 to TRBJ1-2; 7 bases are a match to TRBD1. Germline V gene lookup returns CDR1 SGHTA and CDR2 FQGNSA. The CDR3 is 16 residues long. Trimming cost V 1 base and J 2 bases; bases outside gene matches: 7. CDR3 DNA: TGTGCCAGCAGCTTAGATACAGGGGTTGCCAACTATGGCTACACCTTC. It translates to CASSLDTGVANYGYTF.

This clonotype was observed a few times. The CDR3 bases are TGCAGTGCTAACCTCGCAAGCTCCTACGAGCAGTACTTC. It translates to CSANLASSYEQYF. J is TRBJ2-7 and V is TRBV20-1; no firm D call. CDR1 DFQATT and CDR2 SNEGSKA come from the germline V gene (reference sequence). V shed 4 bases and J shed 0 bases, with 10 bases lying between them. The CDR3 is 13 residues long.